The entry below describes one T cell receptor (beta chain). Its matching antigen is unknown. CDR1 is LNHDA and CDR2 is SQIVND in the germline V gene (reference sequence). The CDR3 runs 14 residues. Every TCR library consumed roughly 4,000 ng of total RNA. TCRdb re-called the 5' RACE reads and catalogs CDR3 proteins one per entry, DNA excluded. This sample contains approximately 300,000 distinct CDR3 sequences. This sample is drawn from a study of monozygotic twins with inflammatory bowel disease. Study-wide points: T cell subtypes were not distinguishable in this analysis. Compared with healthy co-twins, IBD patients showed reduced TCRbeta repertoire diversity by inverse Simpson.

The template was total RNA from whole blood, with no T cell sorting. What was sequenced was blood. This clonotype was sampled from a human donor with ulcerative colitis or Crohn's disease, or a healthy co-twin of an affected twin (not recorded which). The chain couples TRBV19 to TRBJ2-5. CDR3 amino acids: CASSISLFQETQYF. The full variable domain, in which reference TRBV19 and TRBJ2-5 provide the parts outside the CDR3, is DGGITQSPKYLFRKEGQNVTLSCEQNLNHDAMYWYRQDPGQGLRLIYYSQIVNDFQKGDIAEGYSVSREKKESFPLTVTSAQKNPTAFYLCASSISLFQETQYFGPGTRLLVL.